The rows below give T cell receptor beta chains drawn from one sample of a study of blood T cell repertoires in COVID-19. Profiling relied on immunoSEQ multiplex PCR, and the TCRdb table lists in-frame clones only, not all of them. The data show 160,000 or so clones, 70% to 90% seen once. Material for sequencing was peripheral blood. The receptors here all came from a woman aged 45-65 years with COVID-19, enrolled during active disease. Both conserved end residues are part of each CDR3. The order of the fields is CDR3 DNA, CDR3 protein, D gene, J gene, V gene, clone size, CDR3 length. The D gene is left open where the match is weak. Rows may omit the clone size; those that give it use once, few, many or a size class.

CDR3 DNA: TGCAGCGCCGGGGGGGGTTACACTGAAGCTTTCTTT
CDR3 protein: CSAGGGYTEAFF
D gene: -
J gene: TRBJ1-1
V gene: TRBV29-1
clone size: -
CDR3 length: 12

CDR3 DNA: TGTGCCAGCAGCTCGCTGACAGGGAGCTCCTACAATGAGCAGTTCTTC
CDR3 protein: CASSSLTGSSYNEQFF
D gene: TRBD1
J gene: TRBJ2-1
V gene: TRBV5-4
clone size: once
CDR3 length: 16

CDR3 DNA: TGTGCCAGCAGCCAGGGCCCATGGAAGACCCAGTACTTC
CDR3 protein: CASSQGPWKTQYF
D gene: -
J gene: TRBJ2-5
V gene: TRBV7-6
clone size: -
CDR3 length: 13

CDR3 DNA: TGTGCCAGCAGCACCACGGCGGGGTACGAGCAGTACTTC
CDR3 protein: CASSTTAGYEQYF
D gene: -
J gene: TRBJ2-7
V gene: TRBV7-2
clone size: few
CDR3 length: 13

CDR3 DNA: TGTGCCAGCGGTCGACAGGGCTTCATGAACACTGAAGCTTTCTTT
CDR3 protein: CASGRQGFMNTEAFF
D gene: TRBD1
J gene: TRBJ1-1
V gene: TRBV27
clone size: -
CDR3 length: 15

CDR3 DNA: TGTGCCAGCAGCTTCGGGGGGTCGAACACCGGGGAGCTGTTTTTT
CDR3 protein: CASSFGGSNTGELFF
D gene: TRBD2
J gene: TRBJ2-2
V gene: TRBV11-1
clone size: -
CDR3 length: 15

CDR3 DNA: TGTGCCAGCAGTTTAGAGGGTTATGGCTACACCTTC
CDR3 protein: CASSLEGYGYTF
D gene: -
J gene: TRBJ1-2
V gene: TRBV28
clone size: -
CDR3 length: 12

CDR3 DNA: TGCGCCAGCAGCTTGGGGACAGGGGGAGAAGAGACCCAGTACTTC
CDR3 protein: CASSLGTGGEETQYF
D gene: TRBD1
J gene: TRBJ2-5
V gene: TRBV5-1
clone size: -
CDR3 length: 15

CDR3 DNA: TGTGCCAGCAGCCGGGACTACTCAGAAGAGACCCAGTACTTC
CDR3 protein: CASSRDYSEETQYF
D gene: TRBD2
J gene: TRBJ2-5
V gene: TRBV7-2
clone size: -
CDR3 length: 14

CDR3 DNA: TGTGCCATCAGAGGGCAGGGTAATCAGCCCCAGCATTTT
CDR3 protein: CAIRGQGNQPQHF
D gene: -
J gene: TRBJ1-5
V gene: TRBV10-3
clone size: -
CDR3 length: 13

CDR3 DNA: TGCGCCAGCAGTCAATGGGGGGAGGGCACTGAAGCTTTCTTT
CDR3 protein: CASSQWGEGTEAFF
D gene: -
J gene: TRBJ1-1
V gene: TRBV23-1
clone size: -
CDR3 length: 14

CDR3 DNA: TGTGCCAGCAGCTTAGGGAGTAGCAGGGGCACTAATGAAAAACTGTTTTTT
CDR3 protein: CASSLGSSRGTNEKLFF
D gene: -
J gene: TRBJ1-4
V gene: TRBV7-9
clone size: once
CDR3 length: 17

CDR3 DNA: TGTGCCAGCAGCTTAGACGCGAGTTTCTACGAGCAGTACTTC
CDR3 protein: CASSLDASFYEQYF
D gene: -
J gene: TRBJ2-7
V gene: TRBV7-9
clone size: once
CDR3 length: 14

CDR3 DNA: TGTGCCTGGAGTACCCAGGGGTCTGGGAATGGCTACACCTTC
CDR3 protein: CAWSTQGSGNGYTF
D gene: -
J gene: TRBJ1-2
V gene: TRBV30
clone size: -
CDR3 length: 14

CDR3 DNA: TGTGCTAGCAGCTGGGGGCTAGACGAGACCCAGTACTTC
CDR3 protein: CASSWGLDETQYF
D gene: -
J gene: TRBJ2-5
V gene: TRBV7-7
clone size: -
CDR3 length: 13

CDR3 DNA: TGCGCCAGCAGCTTGTTAGCGGGGAGTTACAATGAGCAGTTCTTC
CDR3 protein: CASSLLAGSYNEQFF
D gene: TRBD2
J gene: TRBJ2-1
V gene: TRBV5-1
clone size: -
CDR3 length: 15

CDR3 DNA: TGTGCCAGCTCCTACTCAGGACAGGCTTACGAGCAGTACTTC
CDR3 protein: CASSYSGQAYEQYF
D gene: TRBD1
J gene: TRBJ2-7
V gene: TRBV18
clone size: -
CDR3 length: 14

CDR3 DNA: TGTGCCTGGAGTGACAGGTTAGATACGCAGTATTTT
CDR3 protein: CAWSDRLDTQYF
D gene: -
J gene: TRBJ2-3
V gene: TRBV30
clone size: once
CDR3 length: 12

CDR3 DNA: TGTGCCAGCAGTTTTGTACGGAGCGAGGGAGCTTTCTTT
CDR3 protein: CASSFVRSEGAFF
D gene: -
J gene: TRBJ1-1
V gene: TRBV12-3/TRBV12-4
clone size: -
CDR3 length: 13

CDR3 DNA: TGCGCCAGCAGCTTGGGACAGGGGGTTGCTAATCGAGCTTTCTTT
CDR3 protein: CASSLGQGVANRAFF
D gene: TRBD1
J gene: TRBJ1-1
V gene: TRBV5-1
clone size: once
CDR3 length: 15

CDR3 DNA: TGTGCCTGGAGTATGTTCAGAAATGAGCAGTTCTTC
CDR3 protein: CAWSMFRNEQFF
D gene: -
J gene: TRBJ2-1
V gene: TRBV30
clone size: -
CDR3 length: 12

CDR3 DNA: TGCGCCAGCTCGCGGGGGGACTCTGGGGCCAACGTCCTGACTTTC
CDR3 protein: CASSRGDSGANVLTF
D gene: TRBD2
J gene: TRBJ2-6
V gene: TRBV5-1
clone size: -
CDR3 length: 15

CDR3 DNA: TGTGCCAGCAGCCACGACAATTATGAGCAGTTCTTC
CDR3 protein: CASSHDNYEQFF
D gene: -
J gene: TRBJ2-1
V gene: TRBV5-4
clone size: -
CDR3 length: 12

CDR3 DNA: TGTGCCAGCACAAGACAGGGGAACCCTAACTATGGCTACACCTTC
CDR3 protein: CASTRQGNPNYGYTF
D gene: TRBD1
J gene: TRBJ1-2
V gene: TRBV6-5
clone size: -
CDR3 length: 15

CDR3 DNA: TGTGCCAGCAGCCCTGGGACTGACTGGATGGGTGAGCAGTACTTC
CDR3 protein: CASSPGTDWMGEQYF
D gene: -
J gene: TRBJ2-7
V gene: TRBV9
clone size: -
CDR3 length: 15

CDR3 DNA: TGTGCCAGCAGTGAAGGCAGTTTATATGGCTACACCTTC
CDR3 protein: CASSEGSLYGYTF
D gene: -
J gene: TRBJ1-2
V gene: TRBV25-1
clone size: -
CDR3 length: 13

CDR3 DNA: TGTGCCAGCAGCTCCCGGGGGGCGGGGGGCCAGGAAGATACGCAGTATTTT
CDR3 protein: CASSSRGAGGQEDTQYF
D gene: TRBD2
J gene: TRBJ2-3
V gene: TRBV7-9
clone size: once
CDR3 length: 17

CDR3 DNA: TGTGCCAGCAGCTCGGGACAGGGGAACAATGAGCAGTTCTTC
CDR3 protein: CASSSGQGNNEQFF
D gene: TRBD1
J gene: TRBJ2-1
V gene: TRBV7-2
clone size: -
CDR3 length: 14

CDR3 DNA: TGCAGCGTTGCGAAAGGGACAGCAACTAATGAAAAACTGTTTTTT
CDR3 protein: CSVAKGTATNEKLFF
D gene: TRBD1
J gene: TRBJ1-4
V gene: TRBV29-1
clone size: -
CDR3 length: 15

CDR3 DNA: TGTGCCAGCACCCGTGGGACAGCACTACCGAAGAACACCGGGGAGCTGTTTTTT
CDR3 protein: CASTRGTALPKNTGELFF
D gene: TRBD1
J gene: TRBJ2-2
V gene: TRBV2
clone size: -
CDR3 length: 18

CDR3 DNA: TGTGCCAGCAGCTCGTCGGACGGGACCTACGAGCAGTACTTC
CDR3 protein: CASSSSDGTYEQYF
D gene: -
J gene: TRBJ2-7
V gene: TRBV7-9
clone size: -
CDR3 length: 14

CDR3 DNA: TGTGCCTGGGAGGGACAGGTGAACACTGAAGCTTTCTTT
CDR3 protein: CAWEGQVNTEAFF
D gene: TRBD1
J gene: TRBJ1-1
V gene: TRBV30
clone size: -
CDR3 length: 13

CDR3 DNA: TGTGCCAGCAGTTCCCCGGGGGAGACCCAGTACTTC
CDR3 protein: CASSSPGETQYF
D gene: -
J gene: TRBJ2-5
V gene: TRBV12-3/TRBV12-4
clone size: -
CDR3 length: 12

CDR3 DNA: TGTGCCAGCAGTTGGGGACTGGCGAACACCGGGGAGCTGTTTTTT
CDR3 protein: CASSWGLANTGELFF
D gene: -
J gene: TRBJ2-2
V gene: TRBV27
clone size: -
CDR3 length: 15

CDR3 DNA: TGTGCCAGCAGTCCTTATCGGGGAGACACTGAAGCTTTCTTT
CDR3 protein: CASSPYRGDTEAFF
D gene: -
J gene: TRBJ1-1
V gene: TRBV28
clone size: few
CDR3 length: 14

CDR3 DNA: TGTGCCAGCAGCTTAGCGGCCCAAACCTACGAGCAGTACTTC
CDR3 protein: CASSLAAQTYEQYF
D gene: -
J gene: TRBJ2-7
V gene: TRBV7-2
clone size: -
CDR3 length: 14

CDR3 DNA: TGTGCCAGCAGTGTGGGGACGGGAGCGGGGAGCACAGATACGCAGTATTTT
CDR3 protein: CASSVGTGAGSTDTQYF
D gene: TRBD2
J gene: TRBJ2-3
V gene: TRBV6-1
clone size: once
CDR3 length: 17

CDR3 DNA: TGTGCCAGCTCACCGGGGAGGGGGGCCTACGAGCAGTACTTC
CDR3 protein: CASSPGRGAYEQYF
D gene: -
J gene: TRBJ2-7
V gene: TRBV18
clone size: -
CDR3 length: 14

CDR3 DNA: TGCGCCAGCAGTAAGAGGACAGGGGGATTAGGAGATACGCAGTATTTT
CDR3 protein: CASSKRTGGLGDTQYF
D gene: TRBD1
J gene: TRBJ2-3
V gene: TRBV10-1
clone size: -
CDR3 length: 16

CDR3 DNA: TGCGCCAGCAGCCAAGAAGGTTGGGGCTACAATCAGCCCCAGCATTTT
CDR3 protein: CASSQEGWGYNQPQHF
D gene: -
J gene: TRBJ1-5
V gene: TRBV4-1
clone size: -
CDR3 length: 16

CDR3 DNA: TGTGCCAGTAGTATTTCAGAATCGAACACTGAAGCTTTCTTT
CDR3 protein: CASSISESNTEAFF
D gene: -
J gene: TRBJ1-1
V gene: TRBV19
clone size: -
CDR3 length: 14

CDR3 DNA: TGTGCCAGCAGCTCCCCCGCGGGGGGGAAGGGTGAAAAACTGTTTTTT
CDR3 protein: CASSSPAGGKGEKLFF
D gene: -
J gene: TRBJ1-4
V gene: TRBV7-6
clone size: -
CDR3 length: 16

CDR3 DNA: TGTGCCAGCAGCCTTAGGGGGAGAGGGAGTCGGGATTCACCCCTCCACTTT
CDR3 protein: CASSLRGRGSRDSPLHF
D gene: -
J gene: TRBJ1-6
V gene: TRBV11-2
clone size: -
CDR3 length: 17

CDR3 DNA: TGTGCCAGCAGGCAAGACTCGGACAGGGCGAGCGAGCAGTACTTC
CDR3 protein: CASRQDSDRASEQYF
D gene: TRBD1
J gene: TRBJ2-7
V gene: TRBV11-2
clone size: few
CDR3 length: 15

CDR3 DNA: TGTGCCAGCATTTCCGTAGACAGGACCTACGAGCAGTACTTC
CDR3 protein: CASISVDRTYEQYF
D gene: -
J gene: TRBJ2-7
V gene: TRBV6-5
clone size: -
CDR3 length: 14